This T cell receptor (beta chain) was retrieved from a study of T cell clonotyping in hematopoietic cell transplantation. Study observations and caveats: Pathologically expanded recipient clonotypes increased progressively from day 30 to day 180 as diversity fell. Without cell sorting, CD4 versus CD8 contributions remain unresolved.

Points on this clone: Its specificity is unknown.

TCRdb keeps only in-frame clones here, not all; method: immunoSEQ multiplex PCR. The table includes roughly 27,000 clones, 90% to 96% detected once. The CDR3 has 15 residues. Germline-derived CDR1 and CDR2 are SGHRS and YFSETQ. V shed 4 bases and J shed 2 bases, with 14 bases lying between them. The V call is TRBV5-1, the J call TRBJ2-3; possibly TRBD2 for D (5 bases). This TCR derives from a man aged 50 to 60 in good health. Some clones in this sample may be carry-over from other donors' samples. Material for sequencing was peripheral blood mononuclear cells. The CDR3 coding sequence is TGCGCCAGCAGCGGAGGATCGAGACCCACAGATACGCAGTATTTT. Protein product: CASSGGSRPTDTQYF.